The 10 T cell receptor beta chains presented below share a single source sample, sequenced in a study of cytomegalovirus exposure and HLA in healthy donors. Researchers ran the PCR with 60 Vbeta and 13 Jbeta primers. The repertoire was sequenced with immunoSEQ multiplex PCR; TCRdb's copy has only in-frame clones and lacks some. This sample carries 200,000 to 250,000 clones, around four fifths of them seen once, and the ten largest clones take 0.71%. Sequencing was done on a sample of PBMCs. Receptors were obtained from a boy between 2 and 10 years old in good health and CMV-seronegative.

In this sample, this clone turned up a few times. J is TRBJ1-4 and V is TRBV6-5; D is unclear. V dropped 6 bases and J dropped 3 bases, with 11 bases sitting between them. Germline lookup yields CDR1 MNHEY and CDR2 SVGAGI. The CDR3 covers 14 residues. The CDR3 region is CASRGSGSNEKLFF. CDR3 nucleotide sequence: TGTGCCAGCAGGGGTTCGGGGTCTAATGAAAAACTGTTTTTT.

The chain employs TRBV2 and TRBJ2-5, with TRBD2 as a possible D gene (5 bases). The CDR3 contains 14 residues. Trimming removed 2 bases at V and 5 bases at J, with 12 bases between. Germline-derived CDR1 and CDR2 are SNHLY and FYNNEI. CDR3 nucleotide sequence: TGTGCCAGCAGTGAATACGGGGTACGGGAGACCCAGTACTTC. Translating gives CASSEYGVRETQYF.

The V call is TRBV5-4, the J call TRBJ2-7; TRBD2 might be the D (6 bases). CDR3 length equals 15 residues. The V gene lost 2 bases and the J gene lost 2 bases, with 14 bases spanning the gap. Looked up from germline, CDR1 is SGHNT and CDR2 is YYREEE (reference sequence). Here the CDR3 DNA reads TGTGCCAGCAGCTTCCGGGACGGCGGGACCTACGAGCAGTACTTC. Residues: CASSFRDGGTYEQYF.

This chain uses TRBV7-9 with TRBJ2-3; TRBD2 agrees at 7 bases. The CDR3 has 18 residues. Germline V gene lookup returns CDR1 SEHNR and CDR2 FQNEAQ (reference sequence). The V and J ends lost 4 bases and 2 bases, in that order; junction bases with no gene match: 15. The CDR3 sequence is CASSSQGPSGDVTDTQYF. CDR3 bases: TGTGCCAGCAGCTCCCAGGGTCCGAGCGGGGACGTCACAGATACGCAGTATTTT.

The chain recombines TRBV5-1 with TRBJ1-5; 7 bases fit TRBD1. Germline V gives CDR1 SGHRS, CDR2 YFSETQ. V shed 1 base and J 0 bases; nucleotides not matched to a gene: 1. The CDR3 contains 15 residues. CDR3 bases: TGCGCCAGCAGCTTGCAGGGGGATAGCAATCAGCCCCAGCATTTT. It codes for CASSLQGDSNQPQHF.

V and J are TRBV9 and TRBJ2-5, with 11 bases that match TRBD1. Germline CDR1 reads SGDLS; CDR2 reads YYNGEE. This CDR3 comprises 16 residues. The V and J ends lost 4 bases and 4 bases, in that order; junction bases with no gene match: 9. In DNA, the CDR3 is TGTGCCAGCAGCTCGTCAGGACAGGGGGCGAGAGAGACCCAGTACTTC. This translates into CASSSSGQGARETQYF.

CDR3 region: CASSLGTTGGTGELFF. The CDR3 nucleotides read TGCGCCAGCAGCTTGGGCACGACAGGGGGCACCGGGGAGCTGTTTTTT. The chain uses TRBV5-1 and TRBJ2-2; 9 nucleotides match TRBD1. Germline V CDR1 and CDR2: SGHRS, YFSETQ. This CDR3 contains 16 residues. V lost 0 bases, J lost 4 bases, and 4 bases stayed unmatched. Full variable domain (outside the CDR3, taken from reference TRBV5-1 and TRBJ2-2): KAGVTQTPRYLIKTRGQQVTLSCSPISGHRSVSWYQQTPGQGLQFLFEYFSETQRNKGNFPGRFSGRQFSNSRSEMNVSTLELGDSALYLCASSLGTTGGTGELFFGEGSRLTVL.

In DNA form, the CDR3 reads TGTGCCAGCAGCTCCGGGACTAGCAACGATGAGCAGTTCTTC. It specifies CASSSGTSNDEQFF. The chain employs TRBV7-8 and TRBJ2-1, with 9 bases lining up with TRBD2. The V and J ends lost 4 bases and 8 bases, in that order; junction bases with no gene match: 6. CDR1 and CDR2 (germline): SGHVS, FQNEAQ. The CDR3 extends over 14 amino acids.

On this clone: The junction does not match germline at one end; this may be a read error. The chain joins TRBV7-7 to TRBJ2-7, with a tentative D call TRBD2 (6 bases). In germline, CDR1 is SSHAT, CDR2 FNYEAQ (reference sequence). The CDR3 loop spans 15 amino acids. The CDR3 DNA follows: TGTGCTAGCAGCTTAGACCCAAAGCCTGGGAGGGAGCAGTACTTC. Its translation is CASSLDPKPGREQYF.

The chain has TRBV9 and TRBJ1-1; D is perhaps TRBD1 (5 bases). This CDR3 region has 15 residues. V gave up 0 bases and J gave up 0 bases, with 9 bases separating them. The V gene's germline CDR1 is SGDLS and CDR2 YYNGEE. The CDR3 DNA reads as TGTGCCAGCAGCGTAGGATGGGGGGTGAACACTGAAGCTTTCTTT. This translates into CASSVGWGVNTEAFF.